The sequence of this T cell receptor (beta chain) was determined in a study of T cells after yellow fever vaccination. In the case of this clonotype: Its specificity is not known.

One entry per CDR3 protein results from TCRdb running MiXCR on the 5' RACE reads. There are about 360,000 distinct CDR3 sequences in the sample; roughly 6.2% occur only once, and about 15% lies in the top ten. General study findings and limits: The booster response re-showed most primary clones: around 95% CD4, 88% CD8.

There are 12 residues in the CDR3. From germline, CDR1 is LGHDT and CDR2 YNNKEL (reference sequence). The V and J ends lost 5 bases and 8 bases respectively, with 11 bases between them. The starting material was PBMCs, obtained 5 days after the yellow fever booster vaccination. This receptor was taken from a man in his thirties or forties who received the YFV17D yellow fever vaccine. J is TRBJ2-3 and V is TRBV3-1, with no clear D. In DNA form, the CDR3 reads TGTGCCAGCAGCAACGGACGAAGTACGCAGTATTTT. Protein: CASSNGRSTQYF.